This record looks at one T cell receptor (beta chain) sequence and its context. Its antigen is not yet known. No much larger clone is present one base from it, and per-base qualities are unavailable. The CDR3, from cysteine to phenylalanine, totals 16 residues. Kept here is only the CDR3 DNA, which spans 48 bases and is read in frame from base 1. CDR1 and CDR2 are drawn from the germline V gene: SGHDN, FVKESK. The V end gives up 4 bases and the J end 3 bases, leaving 6 bases in the junction not matched to a gene. The library was prepared using the immunoSEQ multiplex PCR assay. For the multiplex PCR, a mixture combining 60 forward primers for TCR Vbeta segments and 13 reverse primers for TCR Jbeta segments was used. The CDR3 region of rearranged TCR beta genes was amplified from genomic DNA by a multiplex PCR assay. Amplified TCR beta libraries were sequenced as 87-base-pair reads on the Illumina HiSeq System. As for the original processing: A later analysis counted tens of millions of unique TCR beta chains across the approximately 700 repertoires, and 9 million to 14 million of these chains were shared by at least two donors. Raw reads were error-corrected and collapsed into unique sequences by a nearest-neighbor algorithm in which closely related sequences were merged to remove PCR and sequencing errors. To assign V, D and J gene segments, CDR3 sequences were aligned to IMGT reference sequences. Each retained sequence needed at least a six-nucleotide match to both a V gene segment and a J gene segment. Rearrangements were called productive when the CDR3 lacked stop codons and stayed in frame with V and J; all others were non-productive. CDR3 was defined by IMGT convention, running from the second conserved V-encoded cysteine to the conserved J-encoded phenylalanine. The earlier analysis of about 620 of the donors excluded sequences that lacked an unambiguous match to a single V gene segment. An earlier analysis of about 600 of the donors called V segments functional above 56.7% productive rearrangements and segregating when the between-donor standard deviation exceeded 5%. A statistical classification framework was built for diagnosing cytomegalovirus status from the catalog of TCR beta chain sequences. In a later analysis, V and J genes were assigned by comparing TCR nucleotide sequences against IMGT/GENE-DB human TR gene sequences. In a later analysis, CDR3 sequences and most-parsimonious VDJ recombination scenarios were assigned using the TCRdist pipeline. A later analysis defined each TCR beta chain by its CDR3 amino acid sequence plus V-gene family, and excluded reads lacking a unique V-gene family. A later analysis removed 450 to 600 highly shared, low-generation-probability nucleotide sequences to deal with suspected cross-contamination and a sequencing artifact. For each public chain, a later analysis derived a clonal expansion index from normalized ranks of inferred template counts within each repertoire. In a later analysis, generation probabilities were computed with a VDJ recombination model fitted to out-of-frame rearrangements, and the resulting probabilities were checked against IGoR. In a later analysis, TCR-TCR, TCR-HLA and TCR-CMV co-occurrence was scored with hypergeometric tests, and a repertoire-size bias correction was applied to TCR pairs. A later analysis estimated false discovery rates by permuting HLA or CMV assignments 20 times. In a later analysis, co-occurring TCRs were grouped using DBSCAN, with TCRdist sequence similarity added in when clustering inside HLA-allele-positive subsets. For co-occurrence clustering, repertoires with fewer than 30,000 or more than 120,000 public chains were excluded, along with about five repertoires with anomalous nucleotide sharing. TCRdb's version of the immuneACCESS table is confined to in-frame rearrangements and falls short of the full clone set. An unresolved V gene accounts for under half of the shortfall where checked; the remainder is of unknown origin. The V and J calls and clone size are taken from that table; D and trimming were inferred from the DNA. The sample includes over 130,000 clones, with approximately 72% observed a single time. 6.5% of the sample rests with the top ten.

The cohort comprised some 730 healthy bone marrow donors. Cohort members were all nominally healthy when sampled, although unrecorded immune exposures were likely present. The donor was CMV seronegative and belonged to the group of several hundred seronegative cohort members. A peripheral blood sample was collected from each donor, and TCR beta sequencing was performed on peripheral blood mononuclear cells. The Qiagen DNeasy Blood Extraction Kit was used to extract genomic DNA from the blood cell samples. This specimen belongs to a study of cytomegalovirus exposure and HLA in healthy donors (dated by TCRdb to the late 2010s). Turning to the overall study: An earlier analysis of about 530 of the donors reported 250 to 300 Gb of sequence data and roughly 120 million unique TCR beta sequences obtained from around 190 million T cells. Roughly 320 gigabases of sequencing data and around 90 million unique TCR sequences made up an early release that covered approximately 620 HLA-typed donors. The genetic ancestry cluster associated with self-reported Caucasian donors included roughly 84% of the 398 genotyped donors. The study was designed to test whether signatures of past pathogen exposure could be identified by cataloging public T cell receptors. The T cell repertoires of around 730 subjects were profiled by immunosequencing and related to cytomegalovirus serostatus. In addition to the first cohort of approximately 670 subjects, a separate validation cohort of over 90 different subjects was used. The study combined high-throughput TCR immunosequencing, statistical association of individual TCRs with disease status, and machine learning to predict cytomegalovirus infection status. In a later analysis, previously published TCR beta repertoires from several hundred donors were re-analyzed and high-resolution HLA genotyping was added so that TCR occurrence patterns could be studied. In the later analysis, no new phenotypic data were used to find candidate immune exposures; instead, reliance was placed on TCR beta sequences and their occurrence across donors. An earlier analysis of nearly 600 of the donors applied high-throughput TCR beta sequencing to assess whether each TCR beta V gene segment acted as functional or pseudogenic. Donor age, sex, ethnicity and CMV serostatus were compiled alongside the repertoire data. Genome-wide SNP genotypes for about 55% of the roughly 670 donors were used in a later genetic analysis, which treated that subset as a discovery cohort. Every discovery cohort repertoire had been produced on one sequencing platform. HLA typing included class I and class II loci at four-digit resolution. Typing coverage varied by locus: roughly 620-640 donors for A, B, C, DRB1 and DQB1; more than 500 for DQA1; nearly 610 for DPA1; roughly 450 for DPB1. About five DR-DQ haplotypes were treated as single units for association and clustering because of strong linkage in the cohort. Among 398 genotyped donors of the cohort, an average of around 240,000 unique TCR beta nucleotide sequences were sequenced per donor, around 20% of them non-productive. The paper's findings and limits, for the study overall: Because HLA typing was missing for some donors at each locus, association tests included only the typed subset. Linkage disequilibrium might explain the correlated functional status among segregating V segments, but an unknown experimental factor could not be ruled out. A group of highly shared sequence variants was considered likely to be a technical artifact of the sequencing pipeline. The classifier was reported to diagnose cytomegalovirus status with high specificity and sensitivity in both the original and validation cohorts. In an earlier analysis of about 600 of the donors, most TCR beta V segments appeared in productive rearrangements about 87% or about 30% of the time, broadly matching IMGT annotations. In this cohort, only TCR beta chains were sequenced, and detectable features were limited by the absence of alpha or paired-chain data. In a later analysis, several top co-occurrence clusters were reported to appear linked to parvovirus B19, influenza, CMV and Epstein-Barr virus. Presence/absence analyses assumed roughly uniform sequencing depth across donors, an assumption that may not hold. Some IMGT-functional V segments, including TRBV6-2 and TRBV6-3, could not be told apart with the 87-base-pair reads, so those segments were excluded. Most TCR sequences were observed very rarely across donors, whereas some public TCRs were present in many individuals. The study gave a list of 150 to 200 TCR beta chains associated with cytomegalovirus. It was suggested by the authors that the approach could potentially be generalized to other disease states and immunological phenotypes. A later analysis found that most CMV-associated TCR beta chains appeared HLA-restricted, with HLA associations seemingly driven largely by CMV exposure. In a later genetic analysis, a missense DCLRE1C variant was associated with V-gene and J-gene trimming of TCR beta chains, and the association was replicated in an independent cohort. Strong co-occurrence of HLA alleles, especially DR and DQ, made assigning TCR associations to individual alleles difficult. A few of the identified cytomegalovirus-associated TCR beta chains were confirmed in vitro to be specific for cytomegalovirus antigens. In a later analysis, HLA-associated TCR beta chains were found to be more clonally expanded and to have lower generation probabilities than equally common non-associated chains. CMV serostatus was the only immune exposure information available for the cohort. In a later genetic analysis, fewer N-insertions in productive TCRs were reported among donors in an Asian-associated ancestry cluster than the 666-donor mean. A later analysis associated some 17,000 TCR beta sequences with specific HLA alleles at a false discovery rate of 0.05. A further reported finding was that TCR beta sequences accurately predicted the HLA-A and HLA-B alleles for most subjects in the first cohort. In a later analysis, the rate of TCR association differed among HLA loci, with DRB1 alleles having the most associated TCRs and HLA-C alleles having the fewest. Because counts were too low, seventeen rarely observed V segments, including chromosome 9 orphons, were excluded from the earlier analysis of some 540 of the donors.

The sequence links TRBV14 to TRBJ2-1; 10 bases in the junction line up with TRBD2. Sequencing was done on a sample of PBMCs. This TCR was sampled from a woman aged 60 to 75 in good health and CMV-seronegative. The DNA reads as follows: TGTGCCAGCAGCCCGAGCGGGAGGGTTTACTACAATGAGCAGTTCTTC. Its protein reads: CASSPSGRVYYNEQFF.